The rows below give T cell receptor beta chains drawn from one sample of a study of OX40 agonist ivuxolimab in advanced cancers. The data were produced by immunoSEQ multiplex PCR, yet TCRdb's version contains in-frame clones alone and is incomplete. The sample records 60,000 to 75,000 clones, approximately 88% being singletons. The sequencing used CD4+ or CD8+ T cells sorted from blood, collected in a trial of the OX40 agonist ivuxolimab. These receptors were obtained from an adult with an advanced solid tumor such as melanoma, head and neck, liver or kidney cancer. CDR3s include the opening cysteine and the closing phenylalanine or tryptophan.

v_call	j_call	cdr3_aa
TRBV14	TRBJ1-6	CASSRRTPGLLGSYNSPLHF
TRBV5-1	TRBJ2-5	CASSSGPEGETQYF
TRBV6-1	TRBJ2-7	CASGETLTYEQYF
TRBV19	TRBJ1-1	CASSIGDRLREAFF
TRBV11-2	TRBJ2-7	CASSLGTGPSYEQYF
TRBV4-2	TRBJ2-5	CASSRELETQYF
TRBV5-5	TRBJ1-1	CASSLVVAAAGGAFF
TRBV20-1	TRBJ1-2	CSARESYGYTF
TRBV5-1	TRBJ1-4	CASSPDSHRVGATNEKLFF
TRBV21-1	TRBJ1-6	CASSKRGTGGSPLHF
TRBV7-9	TRBJ2-3	CASSLLKTGVTDTQYF
TRBV28	TRBJ2-2	CAIRRGTSGYTGELFF
TRBV7-2	TRBJ2-7	CASSLEEGSSYEQYF
TRBV5-1	TRBJ1-1	CASSPTTRENTEAFF
TRBV11-3	TRBJ2-7	CASSPGTSGTYEQYF
TRBV30	TRBJ1-2	CAWRPGGGYTF
TRBV2	TRBJ1-5	CASRLTAGKPQHF
TRBV10-3	TRBJ1-6	CAISRQGLLYNSPLHF
TRBV25-1	TRBJ1-1	CASSGTGVEAFF
TRBV12-5	TRBJ1-3	CASGEGGSGNTIYF
TRBV19	TRBJ2-1	CASSIRDRGMNEQFF
TRBV4-3	TRBJ2-7	CASSLSWTALSCEQYF
TRBV27	TRBJ2-7	CASSLTRGRYEQYF
TRBV5-5	TRBJ2-5	CASSGTSTETQYF
TRBV19	TRBJ2-7	CASSIRADRDSYEQYF
TRBV5-4	-	CASSLQGVSGYEQYF
TRBV7-2	TRBJ1-2	CASSSPINPGGYTF
TRBV28	TRBJ1-1	CASSLSVIGSGPMNTEAFF
TRBV7-6	TRBJ2-3	CASSVRDQDTQYF
TRBV19	TRBJ1-5	CASSRAANQPQHF
TRBV18	TRBJ1-5	CASSPFRQGHNQPQHF
TRBV19	TRBJ2-3	CASKRGRGSTDTQYF
TRBV5-5	TRBJ1-2	CASSLEPWSYGYTF
TRBV7-2	TRBJ2-3	CASSPPPDTQYF
TRBV7-6	TRBJ2-1	CASSLGPQGAGIF
TRBV11-2	TRBJ1-2	CASSSLRGPNYGYTF
TRBV19	TRBJ2-7	CASSILSRGREYHEQYF
TRBV14	TRBJ2-1	CASSPRDRGNEQFF
TRBV11-2	TRBJ2-3	CASSPWGASTDTQYF
TRBV5-4	TRBJ2-2	CASSKNTGELFF
TRBV10-3	TRBJ2-1	CAISDLANEQFF
TRBV20-1	TRBJ2-7	CSASGGYEQYF
TRBV5-1	TRBJ2-7	CASSLSSGAQPYEQYF
TRBV19	TRBJ2-3	CASTSPGQGVTDTQYF